These T cell receptor beta chains were read from a single sample in a study of blood T cell repertoires in COVID-19. Profiling relied on immunoSEQ multiplex PCR, and the TCRdb table lists in-frame clones only, not all of them. The sample has 250,000 to 350,000 clones, roughly nine tenths seen once. Sequenced sample: peripheral blood. The receptors were sampled from a woman between 40 and 55 years old who had recovered from COVID-19. Each CDR3 is given without its conserved first and last residue. Fields, in order: J gene, V gene, CDR3 protein.

>TRBJ1-2|TRBV9
ASSNRAGQGNYGYT
>TRBJ1-6|TRBV5-5
ASSSKTGDNSPLH
>TRBJ1-6|TRBV14
ASSQGQGRSPLH
>TRBJ2-7|TRBV27
ASGGQGAYEQY
>TRBJ2-3|TRBV3-1/TRBV3-2
ASSQAGFTDTQY
>TRBJ2-7|TRBV9
ASSVGASGDYEQY
>TRBJ2-1|TRBV9
ASSVGGVAFNEQF
>TRBJ1-1|TRBV28
ASRLGTGRSTEAF
>TRBJ2-2|TRBV28
ASSKDRVNTGELF
>TRBJ2-3|TRBV4-1
ASSQDPAGSTDTQY
>TRBJ1-2|TRBV20-1
SASRTGGHYGYT
>TRBJ2-7|TRBV5-1
ASSLDRPGAGEQY
>TRBJ2-7|TRBV27
ASSSLGGLNEQY
>TRBJ2-1|TRBV27
ASSPPLLGPPGPQF
>TRBJ2-5|TRBV27
ASSWSLGSQETQY
>TRBJ2-5|TRBV2
ASSGRVAGGSRETQY
>TRBJ2-7|TRBV10-3
AISAGTNYEQY
>TRBJ1-2|TRBV30
AWSDWTDLYGYT
>TRBJ2-7|TRBV5-1
ASSLGVPYEQY
>TRBJ1-1|TRBV5-1
ASSLSGQGLNTEAF
>TRBJ2-5|TRBV7-2
ASSFRQQRETQY
>TRBJ2-5|TRBV5-1
ASSSDPGGVGSGETQY
>TRBJ2-5|TRBV19
ASQGGGETQY
>TRBJ2-1|TRBV10-1
ASSEGGSRNEQF
>TRBJ2-3|TRBV4-2
ASSQGAAGADTQY
>TRBJ2-3|TRBV10-3
AISAQGVAGFTDTQY
>TRBJ1-5|TRBV29-1
SVAGGGGQPQH
>TRBJ2-5|TRBV19
ASSIQGETQY
>TRBJ2-3|TRBV19
ASSIDLGGTDTQY
>TRBJ2-7|TRBV5-1
ASSLIPSSYEQY
>TRBJ2-1|TRBV7-6
ASSLLAGSSYNEQF